This TCR beta chain came from a study of OX40 agonist ivuxolimab in advanced cancers. Study-level background: Ivuxolimab was a fully human IgG2 agonistic monoclonal antibody targeting the costimulatory receptor OX40 (CD134). Intravenous ivuxolimab was administered to patients every 2 weeks at six dose levels: 0.01, 0.1, 0.3, 1.5, 3 and 10 mg/kg. Among the roughly 52 dose-escalation patients, approximately 20 had hepatocellular carcinoma, about 15 melanoma, 9 renal cell carcinoma and 9 head and neck cancer. A male proportion of almost 85% and a mean age of 60 years, ranging from about 20 to 79, were recorded for the dose-escalation cohort. Patients were allowed to have had prior anti-PD-1, anti-PD-L1 or anti-CTLA-4 therapy, and 40% to 45% of the dose-escalation patients had previously received checkpoint inhibitors. Three dose-escalation patients achieved partial responses, one with hepatocellular carcinoma and two with cutaneous melanoma. The point of sequencing TCRbeta in the periphery was to test whether ivuxolimab changed TCR sequence diversity and drove clonal T-cell expansion. The paper reports the monotherapy dose-escalation portion (N ≈ 52 patients) of the phase I ivuxolimab trial. The investigation overall reported the following: After ivuxolimab, more expanded clones were found on average in CD8+ T cells than in CD4+ T cells. Which antigens the clonally expanded peripheral T cells were specific for was not determined. In the 0.1-3.0 mg/kg groups, partial responders had among the lowest normalized peripheral clonal expansion, particularly in CD8+ T cells. At doses from 0.1 to 3.0 mg/kg, clonal expansion was seen in both CD4+ and CD8+ blood T cells between baseline and week 6. Low levels of normalized T-cell clonal expansion were also seen in some nonresponding patients.

From a lookup of the germline V gene (reference sequence), CDR1 and CDR2 are SSHAT and FNYEAQ. Its CDR3 holds 14 amino acids, cysteine through phenylalanine. The DNA shown is the 42-base CDR3, in frame from base 1. The trial excluded patients who had a history of autoimmune disease or were on systemic immunosuppression. In every dose cohort, peripheral blood was drawn for TCR sequencing at baseline, cycle 4 day 1, and cycle 7 day 1. The samples were drawn from a first-in-human, open-label, multicenter phase I dose-escalation trial of ivuxolimab. The trial enrolled adults with locally advanced or metastatic head and neck squamous cell, hepatocellular, melanoma or renal cell carcinoma. CD4+ and CD8+ T cells were sorted separately from peripheral blood before TCR sequencing. Genomic DNA was extracted from sorted cells for sequencing of the TCRbeta CDR3 region. The immunoSEQ Assay was used for sequencing of TCRbeta CDR3 regions. This immuneACCESS table, as held by TCRdb, lists in-frame sequences with V and J called but not all clones. Of the missing ones, under half trace to an unresolved V gene in checked studies; the others have no known cause. This sample holds approximately 22,000 clones; approximately 86% were observed only once. Together, the top ten hold around 17% of the sample.

Note on this clone: Which antigen it targets is not known. The junction differs from germline at one of its ends, possibly a read error.

The TCR comes from an adult with an advanced solid tumor such as melanoma, head and neck, liver or kidney cancer. This receptor chain uses TRBV7-7 and TRBJ2-7, with 10 central nucleotides matching TRBD2. The sample here was CD4+ or CD8+ T cells sorted from blood, taken in a trial of the OX40 agonist ivuxolimab. The CDR3 reads CASSSTSGVYEQYF. The DNA is as follows: TGTGCTAGCAGCTCCACTAGCGGGGTCTACGAGCAGTACTTC.